This TCR beta chain is drawn from a study of monozygotic twins with inflammatory bowel disease. Study outcomes and limitations: With inverse Simpson as the measure, TCRbeta diversity was lower in IBD patients than in healthy co-twins.

Germline V gene data show CDR1 as SGHRS and CDR2 as YFSETQ. The CDR3 spans 15 residues. To note about this clonotype: Its target is not known.

For every donor, one blood sample of roughly 2.6 ml was drawn. From the 5' RACE reads, TCRdb lists one entry per CDR3 protein and no DNA. The table counts 350,000 to 550,000 distinct CDR3 sequences; 2% to 2.5% lies in the top ten. The J gene is TRBJ1-4, the V gene TRBV5-1. This sequence was found in a human donor with ulcerative colitis or Crohn's disease, or a healthy co-twin of an affected twin (not recorded which). The sequenced sample consisted of blood. CDR3 sequence reads: CASSLGGPRTEKLFF.